A single sample is the source of the 26 T cell receptor beta chains below, sequenced in a study of long-term antiretroviral therapy in people with HIV. At survey level, the immunoSEQ assay was run in its v3.0 version. Using immunoSEQ multiplex PCR, the repertoire was profiled, and TCRdb retains in-frame clones only, with some absent. The profile shows about 23,000 clones, roughly 80% of them singletons. The sequencing used unsorted PBMCs, collected 0.4 years after starting antiretroviral therapy. All receptors derive from a man aged 50 to 59 with HIV.

The chain combines TRBV5-4 with TRBJ1-1; possibly TRBD1 for D (5 bases). With 4 bases removed from V and 3 bases from J, the gap between germline ends came to 13 bases. Germline V gene lookup returns CDR1 SGHNT and CDR2 YYREEE (reference sequence). This CDR3 region has 14 residues. CDR3 loop: CASSIREKDTEAFF. The CDR3 DNA follows: TGTGCCAGCAGCATCAGGGAGAAGGACACTGAAGCTTTCTTT.

The chain combines TRBV6-5 with TRBJ1-2, with a possible D match to TRBD1 (6 bases). The V and J ends lost 7 bases and 4 bases respectively, with 16 bases between them. This CDR3 comprises 14 residues. Germline CDR1 and CDR2: MNHEY and SVGAGI. The CDR3 loop is CASNPKGEFYGYTF. The CDR3 bases are TGTGCCAGCAACCCGAAGGGGGAGTTCTATGGCTACACCTTC.

The gene calls are TRBV4-1 and TRBJ1-5; TRBD1 is a possible D gene (5 bases). V shed 4 bases and J shed 7 bases, with 20 bases lying between them. The CDR3 sequence is 16 residues long. The germline gives CDR1 MGHRA, CDR2 YSYEKL. The CDR3, as DNA: TGCGCCAGCAGCCTTTTTGGGACGGCCGGGGGGCAGCCCCAGCATTTT. It specifies CASSLFGTAGGQPQHF.

This clone has just one count. This chain links TRBV19 with TRBJ1-6; no firm D call. Germline lookup yields CDR1 LNHDA and CDR2 SQIVND (reference sequence). Trimming removed 3 bases at V and 6 bases at J, with 9 bases between. The CDR3 runs to 14 residues. The CDR3 is CASSISTTNSPLHF. The DNA of the CDR3 is TGTGCCAGTAGTATTTCCACCACTAATTCACCCCTCCACTTT.

The chain employs TRBV7-8 and TRBJ2-7, with TRBD2 matching over 9 bases. The V and J ends lost 3 bases and 5 bases, in that order; junction bases with no gene match: 8. The germline gives CDR1 SGHVS, CDR2 FQNEAQ. The CDR3 has 15 amino acids. CDR3 residues: CASSFMRGGPDEQYF. CDR3 sequence (DNA): TGTGCCAGCAGCTTCATGCGGGGGGGCCCAGACGAGCAGTACTTC.

The DNA for the CDR3 is TGTGCCAGTAGCCCAAGGTTCGATGTCGGAGGCTACACCTTC. It codes for CASSPRFDVGGYTF. This sequence joins TRBV19 and TRBJ1-2; D call uncertain. Germline CDR1 reads LNHDA; CDR2 reads SQIVND (reference sequence). Between the trimmed V and J ends, which lost 6 bases and 8 bases, there was a span of 19 bases. The CDR3 extends over 14 amino acids.

This clone came up once. This rearrangement joins TRBV4-2 to TRBJ1-1; D is unclear. V was cut by 3 bases and J by 4 bases, with 6 bases left in between. The CDR3 totals 12 residues. Germline assignment: CDR1 LGHNA and CDR2 YNFKEQ. CDR3 residues: CASSQIPTEAFF. The CDR3 DNA reads TGTGCCAGCAGCCAGATCCCCACTGAAGCTTTCTTT.

The chain carries TRBV2 and TRBJ1-1; D may be TRBD1 (6 bases). Trimming stripped 6 bases from V and 1 base from J, with 15 bases between. CDR3 length: 15 residues. In germline, CDR1 is SNHLY, CDR2 FYNNEI. CDR3 DNA sequence: TGTGCCAGCAGCATTGCAGGGGCGGCGAACACTGAAGCTTTCTTT. Translated: CASSIAGAANTEAFF.

This chain joins TRBV11-1 and TRBJ2-2; D gene ambiguous. Germline loops: CDR1 SGHAT, CDR2 FQDESV (reference sequence). The CDR3 is 15 amino acids. V shed 0 bases and J shed 4 bases, with 9 bases lying between them. The CDR3 sequence: CASSLANSRTGELFF. CDR3 in DNA: TGTGCCAGCAGCTTAGCAAATAGTCGCACCGGGGAGCTGTTTTTT.

CDR3 loop: CASSLRGVGLTFTGELFF. DNA of the CDR3: TGTGCCAGCAGCTTAAGGGGCGTGGGCTTGACTTTTACCGGGGAGCTGTTTTTT. The chain combines TRBV7-2 with TRBJ2-2; D may be TRBD1 (5 bases). CDR3 length: 18 amino acids. The germline CDR1 and CDR2 sequences are SGHTA and FQGNSA. V was clipped by 2 bases and J by 5 bases, with 21 bases between them.

The chain couples TRBV9 to TRBJ1-3, with TRBD1 as a possible D gene (6 bases). Trimming removed 4 bases from V and 1 base from J, with 15 bases in between. Germline loops: CDR1 SGDLS, CDR2 YYNGEE. This CDR3 has 16 residues. The CDR3 DNA reads as TGTGCCAGCAGCACGACTCCGGGACAATCTGGAAACACCATATATTTT. Its protein product is CASSTTPGQSGNTIYF.

This chain links TRBV7-6 with TRBJ2-2, with 14 bases fitting TRBD2. CDR3 length: 18 amino acids. V trimming: 4 bases; J trimming: 0 bases; junction bases outside the gene matches: 4. CDR1 is SGHVS and CDR2 is FNYEAQ in the germline V gene. CDR3 nucleotide sequence: TGTGCCAGCAGCTCCCGGACTAGCGGGGGGCCGAACACCGGGGAGCTGTTTTTT. It codes for CASSSRTSGGPNTGELFF.

The rearrangement uses TRBV5-1 and TRBJ2-3, with TRBD2 identical over 14 bases. The germline V gene has CDR1 SGHRS and CDR2 YFSETQ. This CDR3 has 19 amino acids. The trim removed 4 bases at V and 2 bases at J, leaving 12 bases unmatched. The CDR3 loop is CASSAPPGTSGGYTDTQYF. Written as DNA, the CDR3 is TGCGCCAGCAGCGCACCGCCCGGGACTAGCGGGGGTTACACAGATACGCAGTATTTT.

V is TRBV28 and J is TRBJ1-2; D is undetermined. CDR1 and CDR2 (germline): MDHEN, SYDVKM. The CDR3 has 15 amino acids. The V gene lost 4 bases and the J gene lost 1 base, with 13 bases spanning the gap. DNA of the CDR3: TGTGCCAGCAGTTCCCCGACACTCCGTAACTATGGCTACACCTTC. It is translated as CASSSPTLRNYGYTF.

This clone was detected only once. The CDR3 DNA sequence: TGCGCCAGCAGTACTGGTCCACCGACTGAAGCTTTCTTT. Translated: CASSTGPPTEAFF. This sequence joins TRBV10-2 and TRBJ1-1, with unresolved D. V dropped 5 bases and J dropped 5 bases, with 12 bases sitting between them. This CDR3 is built from 13 residues. CDR1 and CDR2 (germline): WSHSY, SAAADI.

The chain joins TRBV2 to TRBJ1-1, with D perhaps TRBD1 (5 bases). CDR1 and CDR2 from the germline V gene are SNHLY and FYNNEI. V was clipped by 8 bases and J by 0 bases, with 10 bases between them. CDR3 size: 13 residues. This CDR3 reads CASQGDMNTEAFF. The CDR3, as DNA: TGTGCCAGCCAGGGTGACATGAACACTGAAGCTTTCTTT.

This sequence joins TRBV7-2 and TRBJ2-7; D is unresolved. Germline V gives CDR1 SGHTA, CDR2 FQGNSA. Trimming took off 2 bases at V and 3 bases at J, with 8 bases between the two ends. This CDR3 is built from 13 residues. CDR3 nucleotide sequence: TGTGCCAGCAGCTTAAGGGAAGTCTACGAGCAGTACTTC. Translated, it gives CASSLREVYEQYF.

The chain couples TRBV9 to TRBJ1-3; no reliable D call. Per germline, CDR1 SGDLS and CDR2 YYNGEE. The ends were cut back, 6 bases at V and 0 bases at J, with 16 bases in the middle. This CDR3 region has 16 residues. Here the CDR3 DNA reads TGTGCCAGCACCCCCCCGGGCAGTAACTCTGGAAACACCATATATTTT. Translation gives CASTPPGSNSGNTIYF.

The chain uses TRBV6-4 and TRBJ2-3; 8 positions match TRBD2. Germline V lookup: CDR1 MRHNA, CDR2 SNTAGT. The CDR3 length is 18 residues. V trimming: 0 bases; J trimming: 2 bases; junction bases outside the gene matches: 10. The CDR3 DNA reads TGTGCCAGCAGTGACTCAGTGCTAGCGGGTTCAACCACAGATACGCAGTATTTT. Protein: CASSDSVLAGSTTDTQYF.

This chain links TRBV6-4 with TRBJ2-3, with 8 bases fitting TRBD1. J gave up 1 base and V 3 bases, and 9 bases lay outside the gene matches. Germline assignment: CDR1 MRHNA and CDR2 SNTAGT. This CDR3 spans 17 amino acids. The CDR3 nucleotides are TGTGCCAGCAGTGAACTGCCAGGGGGCGAGGGCACAGATACGCAGTATTTT. Translating it yields CASSELPGGEGTDTQYF.

The chain links TRBV9 to TRBJ2-5, with D possibly called TRBD1 or TRBD2 (6 bases each). Between the trimmed V and J ends, which lost 4 bases and 5 bases, there was a span of 18 bases. This CDR3 is built from 15 residues. CDR1 SGDLS and CDR2 YYNGEE come from the germline V gene. The CDR3 reads CASSPNPVGGETQYF. The CDR3 DNA reads TGTGCCAGCAGCCCAAACCCCGTAGGGGGGGAGACCCAGTACTTC.

This clone was detected a few times. The V call is TRBV7-9, the J call TRBJ1-5, with D perhaps matching TRBD1 (6 bases). The CDR3 is 12 amino acids. Germline CDR1 and CDR2: SEHNR and FQNEAQ (reference sequence). Deletions cut 4 bases from V and 6 bases from J, with 7 bases between. The CDR3 DNA sequence: TGTGCCAGCAGCTCAGGGGCTCAGCCCCAGCATTTT. This encodes CASSSGAQPQHF.

The chain combines TRBV14 with TRBJ1-6; D unclear. The CDR3 length is 12 residues. Trimming took off 3 bases at V and 6 bases at J, with 3 bases between the two ends. Germline V gene data show CDR1 as SGHDN and CDR2 as FVKESK. CDR3 loop: CASSQPNSPLHF. The CDR3 DNA follows: TGTGCCAGCAGCCAGCCTAATTCACCCCTCCACTTT.

In this sample, this clone turned up once. The chain carries TRBV5-1 and TRBJ2-3; no clear D. V lost 3 bases and J 2 bases, leaving 13 bases between the germline ends. The length of the CDR3 is 15 residues. Germline CDR1 SGHRS, CDR2 YFSETQ. For the CDR3, the DNA is TGCGCCAGCAGCTCGGGTCGGCCGCTCACAGATACGCAGTATTTT. Protein: CASSSGRPLTDTQYF.

This clone has a single count. The chain combines TRBV4-1 with TRBJ1-3; D remains ambiguous. Trimming left V 2 bases short and J 0 bases short, with 8 bases between. This CDR3 has 15 residues. The germline V gene has CDR1 MGHRA and CDR2 YSYEKL. The CDR3 protein is CASSQIQSSGNTIYF. CDR3 bases: TGCGCCAGCAGCCAAATACAGAGCTCTGGAAACACCATATATTTT.

The V and J genes are TRBV5-4 and TRBJ2-1; 7 bases are a match to TRBD2. The length of the CDR3 is 12 residues. The V and J ends lost 4 bases and 12 bases, in that order; junction bases with no gene match: 7. CDR1 SGHNT and CDR2 YYREEE come from the germline V gene (reference sequence). CDR3 nucleotides: TGTGCCAGCAGCACCCGCACGGGGGGGCAGTTCTTC. It translates to CASSTRTGGQFF.